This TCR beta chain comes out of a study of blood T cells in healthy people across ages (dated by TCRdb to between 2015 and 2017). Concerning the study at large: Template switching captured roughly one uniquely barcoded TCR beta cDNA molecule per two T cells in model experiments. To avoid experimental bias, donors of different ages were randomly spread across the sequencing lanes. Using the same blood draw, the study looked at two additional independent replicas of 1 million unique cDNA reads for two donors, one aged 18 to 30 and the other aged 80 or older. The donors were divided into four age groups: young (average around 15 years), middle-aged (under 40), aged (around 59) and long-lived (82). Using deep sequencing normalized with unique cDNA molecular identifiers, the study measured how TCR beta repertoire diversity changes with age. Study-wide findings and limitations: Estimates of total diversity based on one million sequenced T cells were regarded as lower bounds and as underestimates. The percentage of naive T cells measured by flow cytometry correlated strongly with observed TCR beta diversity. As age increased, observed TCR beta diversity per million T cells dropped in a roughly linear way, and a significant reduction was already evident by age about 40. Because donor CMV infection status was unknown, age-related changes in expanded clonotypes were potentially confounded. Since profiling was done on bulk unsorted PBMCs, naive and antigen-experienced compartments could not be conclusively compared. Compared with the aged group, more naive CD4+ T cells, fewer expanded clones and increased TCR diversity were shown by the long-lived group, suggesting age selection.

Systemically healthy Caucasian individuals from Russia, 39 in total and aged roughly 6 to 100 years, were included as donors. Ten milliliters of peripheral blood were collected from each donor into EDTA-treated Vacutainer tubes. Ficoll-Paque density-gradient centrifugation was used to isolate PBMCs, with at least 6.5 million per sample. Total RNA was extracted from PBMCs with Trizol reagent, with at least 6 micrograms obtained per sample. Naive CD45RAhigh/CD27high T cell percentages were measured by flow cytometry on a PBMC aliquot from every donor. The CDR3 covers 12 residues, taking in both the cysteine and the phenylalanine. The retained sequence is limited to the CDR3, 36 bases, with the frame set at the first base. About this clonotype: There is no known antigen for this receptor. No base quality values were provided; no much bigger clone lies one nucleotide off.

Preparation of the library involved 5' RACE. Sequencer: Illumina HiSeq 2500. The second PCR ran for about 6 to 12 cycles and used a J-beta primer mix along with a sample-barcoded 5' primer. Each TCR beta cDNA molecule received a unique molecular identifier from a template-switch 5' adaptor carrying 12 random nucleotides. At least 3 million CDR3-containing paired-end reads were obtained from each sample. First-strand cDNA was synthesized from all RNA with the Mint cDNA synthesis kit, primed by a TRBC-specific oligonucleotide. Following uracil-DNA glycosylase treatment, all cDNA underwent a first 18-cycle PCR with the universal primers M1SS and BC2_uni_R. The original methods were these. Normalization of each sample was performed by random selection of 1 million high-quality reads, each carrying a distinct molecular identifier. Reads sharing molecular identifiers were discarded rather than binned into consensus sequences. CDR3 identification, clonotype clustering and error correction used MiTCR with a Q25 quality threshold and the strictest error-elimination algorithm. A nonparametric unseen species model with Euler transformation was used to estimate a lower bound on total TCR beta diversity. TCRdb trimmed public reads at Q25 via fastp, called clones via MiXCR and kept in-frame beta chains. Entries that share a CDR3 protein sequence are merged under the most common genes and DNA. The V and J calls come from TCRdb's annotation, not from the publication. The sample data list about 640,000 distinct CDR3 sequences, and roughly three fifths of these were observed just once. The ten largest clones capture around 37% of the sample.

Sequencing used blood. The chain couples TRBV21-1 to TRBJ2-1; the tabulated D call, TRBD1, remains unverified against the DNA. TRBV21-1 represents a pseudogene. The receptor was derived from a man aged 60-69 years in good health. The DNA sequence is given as TGTGCCAGCAGCAAACAGGGGACCGAGCAGTTCTTC. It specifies CASSKQGTEQFF.